This T cell receptor beta chain derives from a study of tumor-infiltrating lymphocytes in primary liver carcinoma. Study in general: Each participant had primary liver carcinoma, and surgical resection was the treatment. Findings and limits, study-wide: Whereas tumor region pairs overlapped more, tumor-adjacent and tumor-blood pairs overlapped less.

Details on this clonotype: Its antigen remains unidentified. The junction departs from germline at one end; a sequencing error may be responsible.

For blood RNA, unsorted whole blood served as the source, and germline DNA was extracted too. This CDR3 spans 18 amino acids. CDR1 is MNHNS, CDR2 SASEGT, per germline. Production of TCR beta cDNA used approximately 480 ng total RNA together with a constant-region primer. Libraries of TCR beta came from three nested multiplex PCR rounds with slightly modified ARM-PCR. Researchers ran the first two PCR rounds for 9 to 10 cycles each with TRBV1-TRBV30 forward primers and a C-beta reverse primer. TCRdb fed the multiplex PCR reads into MiXCR, producing one record per CDR3 protein. The sample has approximately 340,000 distinct CDR3 sequences; 65% are singletons.

Material for sequencing was peripheral blood. This receptor was obtained from a man aged 40-50 years with primary liver carcinoma and hepatitis B virus infection. The chain carries TRBV6-1 and TRBJ1-5; possibly TRBD1 for D (6 bases). Written as DNA, the CDR3 is TGTACCAGCAGTGAAGCAGGGGTCAGGGTGTCTCTTGGACAGCCCCAGCATTTT. Translating gives CTSSEAGVRVSLGQPQHF.